The 23 T cell receptor beta chains listed next were all sequenced from one sample in a study of T-cell memory formation after mild COVID-19. TCRdb called the 5' RACE reads again in MiXCR, with one record for every CDR3 protein. The repertoire holds about 400,000 distinct CDR3 sequences, with about 25% as singletons. The sample comprised PBMCs or a T cell subset sorted from them (not recorded which). The origin of the receptors is an adult woman who had mild COVID-19 (a few samples of this study predate the infection). Cell type and time point are not known.

The chain combines TRBV5-1 with TRBJ1-1; TRBD1 matches 8 bases. J gave up 2 bases and V 4 bases, and 4 bases lay outside the gene matches. The germline V gene encodes CDR1 SGHRS and CDR2 YFSETQ. This CDR3 is 14 amino acids long. CDR3 sequence reads: CASSKTGDNTEAFF. The CDR3 DNA follows: TGCGCCAGCAGCAAGACAGGGGACAACACTGAAGCTTTCTTT.

V is TRBV7-2 and J is TRBJ1-3; no clear D gene. Germline loops: CDR1 SGHTA, CDR2 FQGNSA. The germline V and J ends were trimmed by 1 base and 0 bases, with 7 bases remaining between them. This CDR3 comprises 15 residues. CDR3 loop: CASSLDHTSGNTIYF. The CDR3 DNA sequence: TGTGCCAGCAGCTTAGACCACACCTCTGGAAACACCATATATTTT.

This clonotype turned up a few times. The V call is TRBV15, the J call TRBJ2-1, with D possibly being TRBD2 (6 bases). V was clipped by 11 bases and J by 8 bases, with 13 bases between them. CDR1 is LNHNV, CDR2 YYDKDF, per germline (reference sequence). This CDR3 is built from 11 residues. CDR3 coding DNA: TGTGCCTCAGGCACTAGCTATGAGCAGTTCTTC. Its translation: CASGTSYEQFF.

This clonotype was observed a handful of times. The chain has TRBV5-1 and TRBJ1-1; perhaps TRBD1 as D (5 bases). V dropped 6 bases and J dropped 2 bases, with 14 bases sitting between them. Germline loops: CDR1 SGHRS, CDR2 YFSETQ. This CDR3 spans 14 amino acids. CDR3 protein: CASTTAGSNTEAFF. CDR3 in DNA: TGCGCCAGCACGACAGCAGGGAGCAACACTGAAGCTTTCTTT.

The rearrangement joins TRBV12-3 or TRBV12-4 to TRBJ2-3; 10 bases fit TRBD2. Germline trimming cut 3 bases from V and 0 bases from J; bases unmatched to any gene: 3. The CDR3 consists of 16 residues. The CDR3 DNA is TGTGCCAGCAGTTTGTATAGCGGGAGGAGCACAGATACGCAGTATTTT. It yields the protein CASSLYSGRSTDTQYF.

In this sample, this clonotype turned up many times. This sequence joins TRBV20-1 and TRBJ2-3; 8 bases are shared with TRBD1. Germline CDR1 and CDR2: DFQATT and SNEGSKA (reference sequence). The CDR3 contains 14 residues. V lost 5 bases, J lost 0 bases, and 4 bases stayed unmatched. The CDR3 region has the DNA TGCAGTGCTTCCGGGACAGGAAGCACAGATACGCAGTATTTT. The encoded protein is CSASGTGSTDTQYF.

This clonotype was detected ten times or more. This chain connects TRBV12-3 or TRBV12-4 to TRBJ2-7, with 14 bases lining up with TRBD2. This CDR3 has 16 residues. The ends lost 3 bases at V and 5 bases at J; junction bases unmatched: 6. The CDR3 DNA follows: TGTGCCAGCAGTTTCCTGTGGACTAGCGGGAGGCACGAGCAGTACTTC. It specifies CASSFLWTSGRHEQYF.

V is TRBV9 and J is TRBJ2-3, with 7 bases identical to TRBD2. The J segment lost 0 bases and the V segment lost 1 base, leaving 5 bases of the junction unmatched. CDR3 size: 16 residues. The V gene's germline CDR1 is SGDLS and CDR2 YYNGEE. CDR3 DNA sequence: TGTGCCAGCAGCGTATCTAGCGGACATAGCACAGATACGCAGTATTTT. Encoded protein: CASSVSSGHSTDTQYF.

The chain employs TRBV2 and TRBJ2-1; either TRBD1 or TRBD2 may supply D (5 bases each). V was pared by 6 bases and J by 6 bases, with 18 bases between. The CDR3 has 15 amino acids. The germline V gene has CDR1 SNHLY and CDR2 FYNNEI. The CDR3 nucleotides are TGTGCCAGCAGGACACTACGGGACCCTCTCAATGAGCAGTTCTTC. Amino acids: CASRTLRDPLNEQFF.

This clonotype came up a few times. This sequence joins TRBV5-1 and TRBJ1-2; 7 nucleotides line up with TRBD1. With V trimmed by 0 bases and J by 4 bases, 6 bases remained unmatched. The CDR3 has 15 amino acids. Germline loops: CDR1 SGHRS, CDR2 YFSETQ. CDR3 residues: CASSLDRGIAYGYTF. DNA for the CDR3: TGCGCCAGCAGCTTGGACAGGGGCATTGCCTATGGCTACACCTTC.

In this sample, this clonotype turned up a few times. The chain employs TRBV12-3 or TRBV12-4 and TRBJ2-1; D uncertain. This CDR3 spans 14 amino acids. V was clipped by 6 bases and J by 5 bases, with 14 bases between them. The CDR3 spells CASRQRAANNEQFF. The CDR3 DNA sequence: TGTGCCAGCAGGCAACGGGCCGCCAACAATGAGCAGTTCTTC.

This clonotype has a handful of counts. The chain couples TRBV7-9 to TRBJ2-7; possibly TRBD2 for D (6 bases). Between the trimmed V and J ends, which lost 1 base and 0 bases, there was a span of 13 bases. The germline V gene has CDR1 SEHNR and CDR2 FQNEAQ (reference sequence). This CDR3 comprises 16 residues. This CDR3 is CASSLVGPSASYEQYF. The CDR3 DNA reads as TGTGCCAGCAGCTTAGTAGGGCCTAGCGCCTCCTACGAGCAGTACTTC. Variable domain in full (rest from reference TRBV7-9 and TRBJ2-7): DTGVSQNPRHKITKRGQNVTFRCDPISEHNRLYWYRQTLGQGPEFLTYFQNEAQLEKSRLLSDRFSAERPKGSFSTLEIQRTEQGDSAMYLCASSLVGPSASYEQYFGPGTRLTVT.

This chain uses TRBV19 with TRBJ1-6; no definite D call. CDR1 LNHDA and CDR2 SQIVND come from the germline V gene (reference sequence). The CDR3 spans 15 residues. Trimming took 5 bases from V and 6 from J, leaving 14 bases between them. CDR3 nucleotides: TGTGCCAGTAGTCCACAAAGAGGGAGTAATTCACCCCTCCACTTT. Encoded protein: CASSPQRGSNSPLHF.

V is TRBV10-3 and J is TRBJ2-7, with D perhaps matching TRBD1 (6 bases). In germline, CDR1 is ENHRY, CDR2 SYGVKD. CDR3 size: 15 residues. V lost 4 bases and J lost 0, with 13 bases in between. In nucleotides, the CDR3 is TGTGCCATCAGTGGAGAGGAGGACAGCTCCTACGAGCAGTACTTC. It specifies CAISGEEDSSYEQYF.

This chain joins TRBV3-1 and TRBJ2-1; 7 positions agree with TRBD2. The CDR3 is made up of 16 amino acids. Germline V gene lookup returns CDR1 LGHDT and CDR2 YNNKEL (reference sequence). V lost 1 base to trimming and J lost 9 bases; unmatched junction nucleotides: 12. The CDR3: CASSQVHFGRFGEQFF. The CDR3 nucleotides are TGTGCCAGCAGCCAAGTCCATTTCGGGAGGTTTGGTGAGCAGTTCTTC.

The chain joins TRBV3-1 to TRBJ2-7; perhaps TRBD2 as D (6 bases). The germline CDR1 and CDR2 sequences are LGHDT and YNNKEL (reference sequence). V dropped 3 bases and J dropped 0 bases, with 9 bases sitting between them. There are 14 residues in the CDR3. Written as DNA, the CDR3 is TGTGCCAGCAGCCATGGGACTTTCTCCTACGAGCAGTACTTC. Encoded protein: CASSHGTFSYEQYF.

This clonotype was counted a few times. In nucleotides, the CDR3 is TGTGCCAGCAGCTTAGTTCCAGGGGGCGCGTACGAGCAGTACTTC. It codes for CASSLVPGGAYEQYF. V is TRBV7-9 and J is TRBJ2-7, with 8 bases that match TRBD1. Germline CDR1 and CDR2: SEHNR and FQNEAQ (reference sequence). The CDR3 extends over 15 amino acids. V trimming: 1 base; J trimming: 4 bases; junction bases outside the gene matches: 6.

The chain uses TRBV4-2 and TRBJ1-4; D unresolved. The CDR3 is 15 amino acids. Trimming stripped 1 base from V and 12 bases from J, with 18 bases between. Germline V gene lookup returns CDR1 LGHNA and CDR2 YNFKEQ. In DNA, the CDR3 is TGTGCCAGCAGCCAAGTGGGCAGTGTGTTGGAGGAACTGTTTTTT. Amino acid sequence: CASSQVGSVLEELFF.

This chain links TRBV18 with TRBJ1-2; D is undetermined. Trimming shortened V by 0 bases and J by 3 bases, and 8 bases separated the two germline ends. Looked up from germline, CDR1 is KGHSH and CDR2 is LQKENI. The CDR3 has 14 amino acids. This CDR3 is CASSPPRADYGYTF. CDR3 bases: TGTGCCAGCTCACCACCTAGGGCTGACTATGGCTACACCTTC. The full variable domain, with the rest looked up from reference TRBV18 and TRBJ1-2, is NAGVMQNPRHLVRRRGQEARLRCSPMKGHSHVYWYRQLPEEGLKFMVYLQKENIIDESGMPKERFSAEFPKEGPSILRIQQVVRGDSAAYFCASSPPRADYGYTFGSGTRLTVV.

This chain joins TRBV6-5 and TRBJ2-5; possible D gene TRBD1, 5 bases. The CDR3 consists of 13 residues. Germline V gives CDR1 MNHEY, CDR2 SVGAGI. V shed 2 bases and J shed 3 bases, with 7 bases lying between them. The CDR3 coding sequence is TGTGCCAGCAGTTACCGCAGGGAAGAGACCCAGTACTTC. Translation gives CASSYRREETQYF.

This clonotype was counted only a few times. The chain employs TRBV20-1 and TRBJ1-1; TRBD1 matches at 11 bases. The germline V gene encodes CDR1 DFQATT and CDR2 SNEGSKA (reference sequence). With V trimmed by 1 base and J by 4 bases, 2 bases remained unmatched. CDR3 size: 14 residues. CDR3 protein: CSARGGQGGTEAFF. The CDR3 bases are TGCAGTGCTAGAGGGGGACAGGGGGGCACTGAAGCTTTCTTT.

The chain is built from TRBV6-2 or TRBV6-3 and TRBJ2-1; a possible D gene is TRBD2 (5 bases). V lost 0 bases to trimming and J lost 8 bases, with 20 bases between them. This CDR3 spans 17 amino acids. CDR1 and CDR2 (germline): MNHEY, SVGEGT. The CDR3 bases are TGTGCCAGCAGTTACTCGACTGCACTAGTCGCGTATCATGAGCAGTTCTTC. Protein sequence: CASSYSTALVAYHEQFF.

In its sample, this clonotype was seen many times. This chain links TRBV5-1 with TRBJ1-6; D possibly corresponds to TRBD1 (6 bases). Per germline, CDR1 SGHRS and CDR2 YFSETQ. The CDR3 has 14 amino acids. V lost 4 bases to trimming and J lost 9 bases, with 14 bases between them. The CDR3 protein is CASSKSDSSSPLHF. CDR3 coding DNA: TGCGCCAGCAGCAAGTCGGACAGTAGTTCACCCCTCCACTTT.